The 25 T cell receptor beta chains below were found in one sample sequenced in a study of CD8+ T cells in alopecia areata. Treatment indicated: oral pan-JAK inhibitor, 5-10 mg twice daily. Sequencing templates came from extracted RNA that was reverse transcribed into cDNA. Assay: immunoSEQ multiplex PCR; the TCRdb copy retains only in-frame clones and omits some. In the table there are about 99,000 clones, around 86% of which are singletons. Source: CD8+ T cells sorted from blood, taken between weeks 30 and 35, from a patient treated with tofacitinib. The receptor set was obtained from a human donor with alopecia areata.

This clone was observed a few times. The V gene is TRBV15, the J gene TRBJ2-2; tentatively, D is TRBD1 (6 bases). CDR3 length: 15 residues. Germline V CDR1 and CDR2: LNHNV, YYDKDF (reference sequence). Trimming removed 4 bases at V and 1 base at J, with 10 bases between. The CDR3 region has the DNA TGTGCCACCAGCACGACAGGTGTGAACACCGGGGAGCTGTTTTTT. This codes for CATSTTGVNTGELFF.

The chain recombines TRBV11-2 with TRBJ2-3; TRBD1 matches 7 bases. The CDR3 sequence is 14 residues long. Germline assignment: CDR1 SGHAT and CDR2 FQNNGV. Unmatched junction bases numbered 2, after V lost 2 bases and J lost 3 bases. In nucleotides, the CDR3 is TGTGCCAGCAGCTTAAGCAGGGGGACAGATACGCAGTATTTT. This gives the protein CASSLSRGTDTQYF.

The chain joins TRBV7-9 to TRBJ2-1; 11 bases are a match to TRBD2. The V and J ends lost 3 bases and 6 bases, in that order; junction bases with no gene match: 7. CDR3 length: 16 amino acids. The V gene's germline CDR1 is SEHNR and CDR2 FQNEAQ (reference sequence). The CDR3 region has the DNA TGTGCCAGCAGCTTCGGGACTAGCGGTTACCGCAATGAGCAGTTCTTC. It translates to CASSFGTSGYRNEQFF.

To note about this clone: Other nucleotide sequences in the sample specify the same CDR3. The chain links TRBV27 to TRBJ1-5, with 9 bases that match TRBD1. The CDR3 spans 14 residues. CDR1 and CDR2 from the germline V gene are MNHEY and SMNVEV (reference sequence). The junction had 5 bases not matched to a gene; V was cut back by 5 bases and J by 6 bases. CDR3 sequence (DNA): TGTGCCAGCAGTCGGACAGGGGCCGGTCAGCCCCAGCATTTT. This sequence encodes CASSRTGAGQPQHF.

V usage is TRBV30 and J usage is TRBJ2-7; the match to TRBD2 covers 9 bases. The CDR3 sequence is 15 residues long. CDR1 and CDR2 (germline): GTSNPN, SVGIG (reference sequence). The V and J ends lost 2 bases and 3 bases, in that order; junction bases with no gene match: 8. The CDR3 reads CAWSPGAGGFYEQYF. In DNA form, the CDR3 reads TGTGCCTGGAGTCCGGGAGCGGGGGGCTTCTACGAGCAGTACTTC.

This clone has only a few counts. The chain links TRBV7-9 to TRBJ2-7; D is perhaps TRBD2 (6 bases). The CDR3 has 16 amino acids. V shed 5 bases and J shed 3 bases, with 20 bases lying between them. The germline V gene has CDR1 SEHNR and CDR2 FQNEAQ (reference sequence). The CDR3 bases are TGTGCCAGCAGCGATAAGACGGACTACTTGGGCTACGAGCAGTACTTC. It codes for CASSDKTDYLGYEQYF.

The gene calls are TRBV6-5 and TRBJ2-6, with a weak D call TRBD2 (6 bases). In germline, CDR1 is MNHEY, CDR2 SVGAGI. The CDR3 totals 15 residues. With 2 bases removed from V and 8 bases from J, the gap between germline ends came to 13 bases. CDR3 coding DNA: TGTGCCAGCAGTTACGGGGAGGTGGGGTCCAACGTCCTGACTTTC. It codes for CASSYGEVGSNVLTF.

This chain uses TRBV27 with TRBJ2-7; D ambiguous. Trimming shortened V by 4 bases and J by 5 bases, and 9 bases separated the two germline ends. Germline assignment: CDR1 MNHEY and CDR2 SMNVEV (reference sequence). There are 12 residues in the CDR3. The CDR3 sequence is CASSSNPHEQYF. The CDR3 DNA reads TGTGCCAGCAGTTCCAACCCCCACGAGCAGTACTTC.

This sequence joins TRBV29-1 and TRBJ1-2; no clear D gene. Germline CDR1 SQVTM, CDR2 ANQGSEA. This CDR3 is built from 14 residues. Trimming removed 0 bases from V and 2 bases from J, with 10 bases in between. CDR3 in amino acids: CSVEEGQVNYGYTF. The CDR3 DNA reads TGCAGCGTTGAAGAAGGCCAAGTAAACTATGGCTACACCTTC.

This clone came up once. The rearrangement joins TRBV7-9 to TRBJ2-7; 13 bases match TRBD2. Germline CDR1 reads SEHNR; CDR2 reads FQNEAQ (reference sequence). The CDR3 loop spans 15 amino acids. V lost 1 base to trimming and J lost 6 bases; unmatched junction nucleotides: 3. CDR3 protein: CASSLELAGGREQYF. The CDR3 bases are TGTGCCAGCAGCTTAGAACTAGCGGGAGGGCGCGAGCAGTACTTC.

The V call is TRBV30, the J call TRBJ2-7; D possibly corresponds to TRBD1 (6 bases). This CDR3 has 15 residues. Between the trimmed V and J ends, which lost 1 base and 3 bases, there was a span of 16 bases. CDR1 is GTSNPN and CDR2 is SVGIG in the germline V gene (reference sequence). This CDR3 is CAWSANSGHYYEQYF. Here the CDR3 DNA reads TGTGCCTGGAGTGCAAACTCGGGACACTACTACGAGCAGTACTTC. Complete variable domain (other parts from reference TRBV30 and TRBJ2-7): SQTIHQWPATLVQPVGSPLSLECTVEGTSNPNLYWYRQAAGRGLQLLFYSVGIGQISSEVPQNLSASRPQDRQFILSSKKLLLSDSGFYLCAWSANSGHYYEQYFGPGTRLTVT.

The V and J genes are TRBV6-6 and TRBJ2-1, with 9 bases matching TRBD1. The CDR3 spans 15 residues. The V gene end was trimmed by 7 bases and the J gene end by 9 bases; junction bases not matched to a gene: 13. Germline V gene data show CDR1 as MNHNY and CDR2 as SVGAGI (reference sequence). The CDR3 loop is CASTRRGDRVTEQFF. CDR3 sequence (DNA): TGTGCCAGCACCCGGAGGGGGGACAGGGTAACTGAGCAGTTCTTC.

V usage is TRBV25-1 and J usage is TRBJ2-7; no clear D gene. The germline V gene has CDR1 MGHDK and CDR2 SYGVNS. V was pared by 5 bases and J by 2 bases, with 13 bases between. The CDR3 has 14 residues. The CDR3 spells CASSPHLVPYEQYF. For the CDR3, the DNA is TGTGCCAGCAGTCCCCACCTAGTCCCCTACGAGCAGTACTTC.

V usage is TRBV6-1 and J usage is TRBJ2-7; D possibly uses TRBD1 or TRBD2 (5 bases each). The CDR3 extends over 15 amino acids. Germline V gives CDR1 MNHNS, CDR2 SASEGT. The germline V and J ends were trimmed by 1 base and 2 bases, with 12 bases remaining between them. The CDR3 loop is CASSEGWDLTYEQYF. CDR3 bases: TGTGCCAGCAGTGAAGGTTGGGACCTTACCTACGAGCAGTACTTC.

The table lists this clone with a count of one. Here the CDR3 DNA reads TGCGCCAGCAGCTTGAGAGGACAGGGGGCCTCATTGAATTCACCCCTCCACTTT. It translates to CASSLRGQGASLNSPLHF. The chain combines TRBV5-1 with TRBJ1-6; 11 nucleotides match TRBD1. Germline V gene data show CDR1 as SGHRS and CDR2 as YFSETQ. With V trimmed by 1 base and J by 7 bases, 10 bases remained unmatched. There are 18 residues in the CDR3.

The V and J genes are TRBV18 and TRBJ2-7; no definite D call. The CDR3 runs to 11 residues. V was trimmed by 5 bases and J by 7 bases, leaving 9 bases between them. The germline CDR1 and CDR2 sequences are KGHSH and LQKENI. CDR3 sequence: CASSYSGEQYF. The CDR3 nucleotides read TGTGCCAGCTCATATTCCGGGGAGCAGTACTTC.

This CDR3 is CASSGSGPLSYEQYF. The CDR3 DNA reads as TGCGCCAGCAGTGGATCGGGACCTCTTAGCTACGAGCAGTACTTC. This chain uses TRBV10-1 with TRBJ2-7; D may match TRBD1 or TRBD2 (5 bases each). From germline, CDR1 is WNHNN and CDR2 SYGVQD (reference sequence). V gave up 4 bases and J gave up 3 bases, with 16 bases separating them. There are 15 residues in the CDR3.

The CDR3 region is CASSLQGPYGETQYF. CDR3 in DNA: TGTGCCAGCAGCTTACAGGGACCTTACGGGGAGACCCAGTACTTC. The chain employs TRBV13 and TRBJ2-5, with D perhaps TRBD1 or TRBD2 (5 bases each). Germline V gene data show CDR1 as PRHDT and CDR2 as FYEKMQ (reference sequence). Trimming left V 2 bases short and J 5 bases short, with 15 bases between. The CDR3 has 15 residues.

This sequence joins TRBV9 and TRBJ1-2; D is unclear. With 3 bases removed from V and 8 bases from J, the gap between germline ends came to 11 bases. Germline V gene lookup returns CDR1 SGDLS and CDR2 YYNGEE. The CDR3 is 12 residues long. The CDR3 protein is CASSAPAGGYTF. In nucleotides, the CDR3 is TGTGCCAGCAGCGCGCCCGCGGGGGGCTACACCTTC.

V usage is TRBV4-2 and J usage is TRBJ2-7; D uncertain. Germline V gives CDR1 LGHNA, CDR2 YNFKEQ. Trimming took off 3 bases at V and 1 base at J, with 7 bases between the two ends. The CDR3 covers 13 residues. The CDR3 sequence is CASSHGSSYEQYF. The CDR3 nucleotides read TGTGCCAGCAGCCACGGCTCTTCCTACGAGCAGTACTTC.

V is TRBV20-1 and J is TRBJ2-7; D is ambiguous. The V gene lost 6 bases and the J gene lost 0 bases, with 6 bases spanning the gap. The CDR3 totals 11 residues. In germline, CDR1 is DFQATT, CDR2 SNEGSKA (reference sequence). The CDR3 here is CSARSSYEQYF. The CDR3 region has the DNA TGCAGTGCGAGAAGCTCCTACGAGCAGTACTTC.

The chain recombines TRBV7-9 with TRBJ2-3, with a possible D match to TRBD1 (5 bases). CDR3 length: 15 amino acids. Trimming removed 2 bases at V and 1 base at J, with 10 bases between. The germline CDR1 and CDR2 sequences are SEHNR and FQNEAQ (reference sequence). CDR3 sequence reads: CASSLRGRGTDTQYF. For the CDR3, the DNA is TGTGCCAGCAGCTTAAGGGGTCGGGGCACAGATACGCAGTATTTT. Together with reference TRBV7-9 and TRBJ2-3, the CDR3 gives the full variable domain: DTGVSQNPRHKITKRGQNVTFRCDPISEHNRLYWYRQTLGQGPEFLTYFQNEAQLEKSRLLSDRFSAERPKGSFSTLEIQRTEQGDSAMYLCASSLRGRGTDTQYFGPGTRLTVL.

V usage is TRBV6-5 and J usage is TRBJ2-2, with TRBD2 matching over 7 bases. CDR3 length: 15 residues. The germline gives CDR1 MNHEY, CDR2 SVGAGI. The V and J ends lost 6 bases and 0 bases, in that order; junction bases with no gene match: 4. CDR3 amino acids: CASSLLAPNTGELFF. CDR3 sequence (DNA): TGTGCCAGCAGCCTACTAGCGCCGAACACCGGGGAGCTGTTTTTT.

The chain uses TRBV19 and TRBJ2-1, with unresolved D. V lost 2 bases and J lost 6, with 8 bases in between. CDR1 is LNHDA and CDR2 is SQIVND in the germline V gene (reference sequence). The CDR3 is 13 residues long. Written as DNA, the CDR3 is TGTGCCAGTAGTATACCAGGCCTCAATGAGCAGTTCTTC. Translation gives CASSIPGLNEQFF.

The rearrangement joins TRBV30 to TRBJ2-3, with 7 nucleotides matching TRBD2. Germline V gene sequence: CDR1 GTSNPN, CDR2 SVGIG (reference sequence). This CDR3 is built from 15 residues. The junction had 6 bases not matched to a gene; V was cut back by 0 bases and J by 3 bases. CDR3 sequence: CAWSVGGSSTDTQYF. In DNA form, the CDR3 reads TGTGCCTGGAGTGTCGGCGGGAGTTCGACAGATACGCAGTATTTT. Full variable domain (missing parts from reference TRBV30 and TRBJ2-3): SQTIHQWPATLVQPVGSPLSLECTVEGTSNPNLYWYRQAAGRGLQLLFYSVGIGQISSEVPQNLSASRPQDRQFILSSKKLLLSDSGFYLCAWSVGGSSTDTQYFGPGTRLTVL.